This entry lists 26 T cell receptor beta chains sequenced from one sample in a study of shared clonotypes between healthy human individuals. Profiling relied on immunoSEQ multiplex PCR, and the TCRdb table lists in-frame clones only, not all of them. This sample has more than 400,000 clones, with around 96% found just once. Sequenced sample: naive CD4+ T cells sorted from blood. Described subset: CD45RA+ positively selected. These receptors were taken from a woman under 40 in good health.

As DNA, the CDR3 is TGTGCCTGGAGTGATGGGACAGGGGTTTCACCCCTCCACTTT. Residues: CAWSDGTGVSPLHF. The chain links TRBV30 to TRBJ1-6, with 10 bases identical to TRBD1. V trimming: 1 base; J trimming: 9 bases; junction bases outside the gene matches: 3. The V gene's germline CDR1 is GTSNPN and CDR2 SVGIG (reference sequence). The length of the CDR3 is 14 residues.

The CDR3 loop reads CASSKGGQGGSVRQPQHF. CDR3 coding DNA: TGTGCCAGCAGCAAAGGAGGACAGGGAGGATCAGTCAGACAGCCCCAGCATTTT. The chain recombines TRBV21-1 with TRBJ1-5; the DNA was not compared with TRBD1, the D call given in the table. TRBV21-1 is deemed a pseudogene. The CDR3 has 18 amino acids.

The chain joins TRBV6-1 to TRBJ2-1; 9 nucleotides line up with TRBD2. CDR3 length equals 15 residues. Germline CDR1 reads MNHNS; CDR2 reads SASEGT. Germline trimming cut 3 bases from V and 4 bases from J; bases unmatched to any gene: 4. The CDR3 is CASSDLAGTYNEQFF. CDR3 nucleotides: TGTGCCAGCAGTGACCTAGCGGGGACATACAATGAGCAGTTCTTC.

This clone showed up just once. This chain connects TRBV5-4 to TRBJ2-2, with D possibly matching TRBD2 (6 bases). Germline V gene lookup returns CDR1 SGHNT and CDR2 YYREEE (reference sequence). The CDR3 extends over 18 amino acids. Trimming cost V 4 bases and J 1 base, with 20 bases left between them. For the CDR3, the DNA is TGTGCCAGCAGCCGACCCTGGGGTAGCGGAGAGAACACCGGGGAGCTGTTTTTT. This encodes CASSRPWGSGENTGELFF.

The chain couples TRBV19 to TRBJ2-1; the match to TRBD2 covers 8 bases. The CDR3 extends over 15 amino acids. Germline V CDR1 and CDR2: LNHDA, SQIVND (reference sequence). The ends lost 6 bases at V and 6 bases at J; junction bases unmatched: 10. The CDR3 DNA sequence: TGTGCCAGTAGCCCACTAAAAGCGGGAGTCAATGAGCAGTTCTTC. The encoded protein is CASSPLKAGVNEQFF.

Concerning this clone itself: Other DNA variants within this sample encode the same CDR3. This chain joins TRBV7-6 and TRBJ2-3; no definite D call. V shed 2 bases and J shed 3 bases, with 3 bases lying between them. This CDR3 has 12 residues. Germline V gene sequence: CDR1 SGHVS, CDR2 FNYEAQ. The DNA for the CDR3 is TGTGCCAGCAGCTTATCTACAGATACGCAGTATTTT. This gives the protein CASSLSTDTQYF.

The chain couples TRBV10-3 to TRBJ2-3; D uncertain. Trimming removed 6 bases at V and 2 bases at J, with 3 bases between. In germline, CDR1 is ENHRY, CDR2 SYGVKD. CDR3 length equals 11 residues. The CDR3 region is CAIRLTDTQYF. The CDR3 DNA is TGTGCCATCAGACTCACAGATACGCAGTATTTT.

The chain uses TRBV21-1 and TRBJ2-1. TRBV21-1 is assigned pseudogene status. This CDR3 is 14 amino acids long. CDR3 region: CASSPEGSSGEQFF. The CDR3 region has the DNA TGTGCCAGCAGCCCCGAGGGGTCCTCGGGTGAGCAGTTCTTC.

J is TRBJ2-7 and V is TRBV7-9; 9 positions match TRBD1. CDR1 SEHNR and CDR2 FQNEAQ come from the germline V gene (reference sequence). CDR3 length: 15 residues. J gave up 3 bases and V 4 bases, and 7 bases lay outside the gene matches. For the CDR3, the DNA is TGTGCCAGCAGCTGGAGGGGACAGGGAGACTACGAGCAGTACTTC. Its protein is CASSWRGQGDYEQYF.

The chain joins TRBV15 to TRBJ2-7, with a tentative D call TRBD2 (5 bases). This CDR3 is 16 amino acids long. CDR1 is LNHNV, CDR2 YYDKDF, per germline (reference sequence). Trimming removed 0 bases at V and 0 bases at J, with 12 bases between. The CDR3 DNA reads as TGTGCCACCAGCAGAGACCCGGGAACCTCCTCCTACGAGCAGTACTTC. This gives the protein CATSRDPGTSSYEQYF.

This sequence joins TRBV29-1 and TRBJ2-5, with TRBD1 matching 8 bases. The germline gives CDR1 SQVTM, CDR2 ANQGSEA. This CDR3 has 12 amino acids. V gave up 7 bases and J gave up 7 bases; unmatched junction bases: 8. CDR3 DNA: TGCAGCGGGCAGGACAGGGTGGCGACCCAGTACTTC. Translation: CSGQDRVATQYF.

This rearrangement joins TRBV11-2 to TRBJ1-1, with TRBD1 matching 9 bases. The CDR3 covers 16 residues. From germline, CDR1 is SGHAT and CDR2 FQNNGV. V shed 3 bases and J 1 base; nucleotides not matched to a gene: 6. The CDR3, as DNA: TGTGCCAGCAGCTTTATGGACAGGGGAGGGAACACTGAAGCTTTCTTT. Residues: CASSFMDRGGNTEAFF.

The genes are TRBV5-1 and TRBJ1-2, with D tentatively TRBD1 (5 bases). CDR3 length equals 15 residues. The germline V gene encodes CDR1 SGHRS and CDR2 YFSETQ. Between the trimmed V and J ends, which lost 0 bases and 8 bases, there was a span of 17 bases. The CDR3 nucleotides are TGCGCCAGCAGCTTGGATTTCGACAGACAAGGAGGCTACACCTTC. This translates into CASSLDFDRQGGYTF.

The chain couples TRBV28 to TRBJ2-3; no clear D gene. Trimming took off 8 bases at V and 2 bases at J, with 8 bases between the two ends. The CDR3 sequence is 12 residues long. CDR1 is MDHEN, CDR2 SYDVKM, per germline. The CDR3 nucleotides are TGTGCCAGCCGTCAGCCCACAGATACGCAGTATTTT. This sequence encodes CASRQPTDTQYF.

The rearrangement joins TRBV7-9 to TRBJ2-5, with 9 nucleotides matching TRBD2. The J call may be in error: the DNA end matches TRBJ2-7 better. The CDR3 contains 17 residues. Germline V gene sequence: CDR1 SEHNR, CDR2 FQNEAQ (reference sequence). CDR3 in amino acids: CASSSPLGSGSSYEQYF. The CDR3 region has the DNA TGTGCCAGCAGCTCTCCCCTTGGTAGCGGGAGCTCCTACGAGCAGTACTTC.

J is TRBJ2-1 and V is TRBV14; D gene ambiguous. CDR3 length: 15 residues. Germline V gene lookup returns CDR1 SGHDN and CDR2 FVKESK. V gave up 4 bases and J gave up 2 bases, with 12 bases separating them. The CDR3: CASSRRGKTYNEQFF. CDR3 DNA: TGTGCCAGCAGCCGTCGAGGAAAGACCTACAATGAGCAGTTCTTC.

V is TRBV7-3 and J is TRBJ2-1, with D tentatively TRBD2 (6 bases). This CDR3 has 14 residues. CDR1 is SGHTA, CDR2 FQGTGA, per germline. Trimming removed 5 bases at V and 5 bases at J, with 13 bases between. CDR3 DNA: TGTGCCAGCAGCCGGGGGAGCGGAAACAATGAGCAGTTCTTC. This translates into CASSRGSGNNEQFF.

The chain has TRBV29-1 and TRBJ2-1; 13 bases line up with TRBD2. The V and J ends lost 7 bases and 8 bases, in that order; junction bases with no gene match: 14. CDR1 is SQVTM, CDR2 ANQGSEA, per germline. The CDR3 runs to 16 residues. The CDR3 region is CSGKTSGRALEDEQFF. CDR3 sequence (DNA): TGCAGCGGGAAAACTAGCGGGAGGGCCTTAGAAGATGAGCAGTTCTTC.

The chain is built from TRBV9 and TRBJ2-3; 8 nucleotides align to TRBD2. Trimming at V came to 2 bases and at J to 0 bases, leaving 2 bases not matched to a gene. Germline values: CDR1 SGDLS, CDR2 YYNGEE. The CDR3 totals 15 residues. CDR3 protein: CASSVSGASTDTQYF. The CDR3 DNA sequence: TGTGCCAGCAGCGTTAGCGGGGCTAGCACAGATACGCAGTATTTT.

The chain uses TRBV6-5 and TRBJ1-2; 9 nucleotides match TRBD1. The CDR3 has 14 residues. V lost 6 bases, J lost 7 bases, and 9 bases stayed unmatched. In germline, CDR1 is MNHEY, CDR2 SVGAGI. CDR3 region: CASRGGQGVRGYTF. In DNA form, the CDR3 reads TGTGCCAGCAGGGGGGGACAGGGAGTGCGTGGCTACACCTTC.

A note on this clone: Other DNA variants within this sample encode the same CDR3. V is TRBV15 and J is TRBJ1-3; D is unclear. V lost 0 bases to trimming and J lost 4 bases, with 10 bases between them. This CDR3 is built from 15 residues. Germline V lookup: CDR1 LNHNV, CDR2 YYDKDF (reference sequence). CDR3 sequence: CATSRDPGSGNTIYF. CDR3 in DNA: TGTGCCACCAGCAGAGATCCGGGTTCGGGAAACACCATATATTTT.

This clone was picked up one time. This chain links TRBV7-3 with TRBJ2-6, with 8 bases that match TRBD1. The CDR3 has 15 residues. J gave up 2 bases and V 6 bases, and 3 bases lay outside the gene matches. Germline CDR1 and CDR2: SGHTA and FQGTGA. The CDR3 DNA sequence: TGTGCCAGCAGACCAGGGGGCGCTGGGGCCAACGTCCTGACTTTC. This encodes CASRPGGAGANVLTF.

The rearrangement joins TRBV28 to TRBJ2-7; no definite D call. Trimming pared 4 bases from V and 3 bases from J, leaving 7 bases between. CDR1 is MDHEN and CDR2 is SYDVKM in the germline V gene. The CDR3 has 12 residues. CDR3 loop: CASSSQNYEQYF. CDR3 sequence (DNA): TGTGCCAGCAGTTCGCAGAACTACGAGCAGTACTTC.

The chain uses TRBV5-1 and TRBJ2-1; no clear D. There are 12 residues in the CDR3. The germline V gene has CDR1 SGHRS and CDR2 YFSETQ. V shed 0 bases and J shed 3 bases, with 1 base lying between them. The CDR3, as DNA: TGCGCCAGCAGCTTGGACTACAATGAGCAGTTCTTC. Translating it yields CASSLDYNEQFF.

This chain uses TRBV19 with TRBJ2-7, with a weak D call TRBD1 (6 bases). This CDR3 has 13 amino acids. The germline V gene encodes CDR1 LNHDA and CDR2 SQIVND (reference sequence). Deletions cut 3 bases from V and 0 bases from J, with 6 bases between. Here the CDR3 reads CASSMDSSYEQYF. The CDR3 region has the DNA TGTGCCAGTAGTATGGACAGCTCCTACGAGCAGTACTTC.

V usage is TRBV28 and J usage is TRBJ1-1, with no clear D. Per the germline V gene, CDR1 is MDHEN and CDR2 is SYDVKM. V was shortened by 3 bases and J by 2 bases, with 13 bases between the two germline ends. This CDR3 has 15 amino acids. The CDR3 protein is CASSLPRPSNTEAFF. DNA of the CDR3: TGTGCCAGCAGTTTGCCTCGACCGAGCAACACTGAAGCTTTCTTT.